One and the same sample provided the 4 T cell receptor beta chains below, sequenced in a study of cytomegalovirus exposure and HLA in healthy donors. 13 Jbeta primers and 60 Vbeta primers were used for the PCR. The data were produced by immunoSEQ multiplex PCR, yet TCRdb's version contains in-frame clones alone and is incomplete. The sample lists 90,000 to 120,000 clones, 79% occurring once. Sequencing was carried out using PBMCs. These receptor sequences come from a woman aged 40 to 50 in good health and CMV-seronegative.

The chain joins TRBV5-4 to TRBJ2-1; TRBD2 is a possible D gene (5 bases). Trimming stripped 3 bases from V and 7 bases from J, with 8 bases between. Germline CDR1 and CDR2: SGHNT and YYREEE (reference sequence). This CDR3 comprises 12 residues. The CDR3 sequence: CASSWTANEQFF. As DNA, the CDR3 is TGTGCCAGCAGCTGGACTGCAAATGAGCAGTTCTTC. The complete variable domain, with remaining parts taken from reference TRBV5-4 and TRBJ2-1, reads ETGVTQSPTHLIKTRGQQVTLRCSSQSGHNTVSWYQQALGQGPQFIFQYYREEENGRGNFPPRFSGLQFPNYSSELNVNALELDDSALYLCASSWTANEQFFGPGTRLTVL.

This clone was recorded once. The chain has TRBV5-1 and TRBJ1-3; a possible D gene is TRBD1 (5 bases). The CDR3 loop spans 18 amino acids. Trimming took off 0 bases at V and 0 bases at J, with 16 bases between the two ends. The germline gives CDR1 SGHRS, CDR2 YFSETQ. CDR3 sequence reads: CASSLAGIRQTSGNTIYF. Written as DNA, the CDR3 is TGCGCCAGCAGCTTGGCCGGAATCCGACAGACCTCTGGAAACACCATATATTTT.

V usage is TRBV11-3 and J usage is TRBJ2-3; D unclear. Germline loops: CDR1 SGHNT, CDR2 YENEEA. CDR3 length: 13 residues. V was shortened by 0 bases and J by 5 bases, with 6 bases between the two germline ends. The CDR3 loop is CASSLDRRDTQYF. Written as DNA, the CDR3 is TGTGCCAGCAGCTTAGATCGGAGAGATACGCAGTATTTT.

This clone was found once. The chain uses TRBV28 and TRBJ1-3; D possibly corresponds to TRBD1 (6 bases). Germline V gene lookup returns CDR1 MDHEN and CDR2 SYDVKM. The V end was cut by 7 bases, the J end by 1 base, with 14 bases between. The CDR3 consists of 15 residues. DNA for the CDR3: TGTGCCAGCACTCGGGGGGCCTGGTCTGGAAACACCATATATTTT. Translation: CASTRGAWSGNTIYF.